This T cell receptor beta chain was captured in a study of blood T cell repertoires in COVID-19. The data were produced by immunoSEQ multiplex PCR, yet TCRdb's version contains in-frame clones alone and is incomplete. The data contain 300,000 or so clones, 80% to 95% of them singletons. CDR1 is SGHTA and CDR2 is FQGTGA in the germline V gene. The CDR3 covers 16 residues. The V segment lost 5 bases and the J segment 7 bases; nucleotides outside the gene matches: 12. The chain carries TRBV7-3 and TRBJ2-1, with 9 bases that match TRBD1. The sequencing input was PBMCs or T cells enriched from blood (not recorded which). The sequence came from a woman aged 25 to 39 who had recovered from COVID-19. CDR3 sequence (DNA): TGTGCCAGCAGCGTACAGGGGGCTTCGGCCCGGAATGAGCAGTTCTTC. Protein product: CASSVQGASARNEQFF.